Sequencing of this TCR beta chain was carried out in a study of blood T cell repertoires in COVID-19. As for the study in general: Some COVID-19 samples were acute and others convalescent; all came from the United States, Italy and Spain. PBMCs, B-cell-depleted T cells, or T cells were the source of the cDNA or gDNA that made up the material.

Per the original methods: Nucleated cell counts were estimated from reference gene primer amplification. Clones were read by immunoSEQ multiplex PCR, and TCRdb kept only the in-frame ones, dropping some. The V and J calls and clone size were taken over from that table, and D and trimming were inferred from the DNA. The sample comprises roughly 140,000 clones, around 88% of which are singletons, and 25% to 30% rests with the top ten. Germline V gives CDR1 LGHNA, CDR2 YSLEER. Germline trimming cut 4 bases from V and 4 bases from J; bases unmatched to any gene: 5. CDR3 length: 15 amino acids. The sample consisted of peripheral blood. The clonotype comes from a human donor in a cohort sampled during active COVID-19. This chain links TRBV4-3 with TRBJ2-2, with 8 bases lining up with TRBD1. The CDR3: CASSRDRGVTGELFF. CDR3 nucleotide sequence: TGCGCCAGCAGCCGCGACAGGGGTGTCACCGGGGAGCTGTTTTTT.